This note documents a single TCR beta chain sequence. Its antigen remains unknown. V was trimmed by 0 bases and J by 7 bases, leaving 4 bases between them. Germline values: CDR1 LGHNA, CDR2 YNFKEQ. CDR3 length: 12 residues. The data originate from a study of OX40 agonist ivuxolimab in advanced cancers. At the level of the study: Ivuxolimab is an agonistic anti-OX40 (CD134) antibody, and patients were treated with it. Mean age approximately 66 years, range roughly 20 to 85; approximately 83% male. Two patients with cutaneous melanoma and one with hepatocellular carcinoma, three in total, showed partial responses. The study's findings and limits: There was clonal expansion of CD4+ and CD8+ blood T cells by week 6 at 0.1 to 3.0 mg/kg.

Generated by immunoSEQ multiplex PCR, the TCRdb table keeps only in-frame clones and is missing some. The data hold about 34,000 clones, with 85% to 95% observed a single time. Material: CD4+ or CD8+ T cells sorted from blood, obtained in a trial of the OX40 agonist ivuxolimab. This sequence joins TRBV4-2 and TRBJ2-1; D is unclear. The sequence was collected from an adult with an advanced solid tumor such as melanoma, head and neck, liver or kidney cancer. The CDR3 nucleotides are TGTGCCAGCAGCCAAGAGGGAAATGAGCAGTTCTTC. This sequence encodes CASSQEGNEQFF.